This T cell receptor (beta chain) derives from a study of blood T cell repertoires in COVID-19. Whole-study context: Both acute and convalescent COVID-19 samples were obtained from the United States, Italy and Spain. T cells, B-cell-depleted T cells, or PBMCs provided the cDNA or gDNA that served as material.

Participants' reported clinical history set cohort assignment. Authors' analysis steps: Nucleated cell counts were estimated from reference gene primer amplification. TCRdb keeps only in-frame clones here, not all; method: immunoSEQ multiplex PCR. For V, J and clone size, that table is used; D and trimming come from the DNA. The sample includes a few hundred thousand clones, around 87% of them seen just once. Germline V gene sequence: CDR1 SEHNR, CDR2 FQNEAQ (reference sequence). The V gene lost 1 base and the J gene lost 4 bases, with 7 bases spanning the gap. The CDR3 extends over 13 amino acids. The clonotype was recovered from a young woman with acute COVID-19. The rearrangement joins TRBV7-9 to TRBJ1-1, with D unclear. Sequencing was carried out using PBMCs or T cells enriched from blood (not recorded which). DNA of the CDR3: TGTGCCAGCAGCTTAGACATGGTCACTGAAGCTTTCTTT. Its translation is CASSLDMVTEAFF. Complete variable domain (other parts from reference TRBV7-9 and TRBJ1-1): DTGVSQNPRHKITKRGQNVTFRCDPISEHNRLYWYRQTLGQGPEFLTYFQNEAQLEKSRLLSDRFSAERPKGSFSTLEIQRTEQGDSAMYLCASSLDMVTEAFFGQGTRLTVV.